This T cell receptor (beta chain) was captured in a study of CD8 T cells in Susac syndrome. This CDR3 has 12 residues. The V gene lost 5 bases and the J gene lost 6 bases, with 7 bases spanning the gap. The germline gives CDR1 MNHNY, CDR2 SVGAGI (reference sequence). Roughly 0.5 to 1 ug RNA was reverse transcribed with random hexamers. The immunoSEQ assay covered 54 Vbeta and 13 Jbeta segments for CDR3. MiXCR, applied by TCRdb to the immunoSEQ multiplex PCR reads, yields one record per CDR3 protein. The sample lists around 99,000 distinct CDR3 sequences; less than 97% were seen once. The sequencing input was CD4+ T cells from PBMCs. The chain employs TRBV6-6 and TRBJ2-2, with D unresolved. The TCR originated in a human donor in good health. The CDR3 here is CASSRPSGELFF. As DNA, the CDR3 is TGTGCCAGCAGTCGGCCCTCCGGGGAGCTGTTTTTT.